Listed below are T cell receptor beta chains from one sample, sequenced in a study of T-cell reconstitution after alpha-beta-depleted transplantation in children. TCRdb processed the PCR reads anew with MiXCR; each CDR3 protein has one entry. The data contain 55,000 to 70,000 distinct CDR3 sequences, approximately 11% of them singletons. The source was PBMCs, collected before TCRalphabeta/CD19-depleted stem cell transplant. These receptors all stem from a boy aged 5 to 17 with acute myeloid leukemia, due to receive a stem cell transplant. CDR3s include the opening cysteine and the closing phenylalanine or tryptophan. A D gene is named only where the DNA matches it firmly. The size field is filled for only some rows; it gives once, few, many or a size class.

TRBJ2-7,NA,many,TRBV5-1,CASSLRNRASYEQYF,TGCGCCAGCAGCTTGAGGAACAGGGCCTCCTACGAGCAGTACTTC
TRBJ1-5,NA,many,TRBV2,CASMGPGGSNQPQHF,TGTGCCAGCATGGGCCCAGGAGGAAGCAATCAGCCCCAGCATTTT
TRBJ2-5,NA,few,TRBV20-1,CSATPQETQYF,TGCAGTGCTACCCCGCAAGAGACCCAGTACTTC
TRBJ2-3,TRBD2,few,TRBV6-5,CASSYAAGSSTDTQYF,TGTGCCAGCAGTTACGCAGCGGGGAGCAGCACAGATACGCAGTATTTT
TRBJ1-5,NA,many,TRBV6-1,CASSPETIGIQPQHF,TGTGCCAGCAGTCCGGAAACCATCGGGATTCAGCCCCAGCATTTT
TRBJ2-5,TRBD1,many,TRBV10-3,CAISFGQGIQETQYF,TGTGCCATCAGCTTCGGACAGGGGATCCAAGAGACCCAGTACTTC
TRBJ2-7,NA,many,TRBV21-1,CASSNKRTGKAYEQYF,TGTGCCAGCAGCAATAAACGGACAGGGAAAGCCTACGAGCAGTACTTC
TRBJ2-7,NA,many,TRBV6-5,CASSYRGQGIADEQYF,TGTGCCAGCAGTTACCGCGGCCAGGGGATAGCCGACGAGCAGTACTTC
TRBJ2-7,NA,many,TRBV9,CASSVEPYYEQYF,TGTGCCAGCAGCGTCGAGCCATACTACGAGCAGTACTTC
TRBJ1-1,NA,many,TRBV9,CASSALNTEAFF,TGTGCCAGCAGCGCGTTGAACACTGAAGCTTTCTTT
TRBJ2-1,NA,many,TRBV7-2,CASSFRGLSSYNEQFF,TGTGCCAGCAGCTTTAGGGGCCTTAGCTCCTACAATGAGCAGTTCTTC
TRBJ1-1,NA,many,TRBV20-1,CSARGPGDTEAFF,TGCAGTGCTAGAGGCCCAGGGGACACTGAAGCTTTCTTT
TRBJ2-2,NA,NA,TRBV6-4,CASKNPAGTYNTGELFF,TGTGCCAGCAAAAACCCGGCCGGGACATATAACACCGGGGAGCTGTTTTTT
TRBJ1-4,NA,many,TRBV4-1,CASSPGAAGINEKLFF,TGCGCCAGCAGCCCCGGGGCGGCAGGGATTAATGAAAAACTGTTTTTT
TRBJ2-1,TRBD1,many,TRBV19,CASSMGTGVNEQFF,TGTGCCAGTAGTATGGGGACAGGGGTGAATGAGCAGTTCTTC
TRBJ2-5,NA,many,TRBV7-9,CASSPQLWETQYF,TGTGCCAGCAGCCCACAGCTGTGGGAGACCCAGTACTTC
TRBJ2-3,NA,many,TRBV5-1,CASRGALTDTQYF,TGCGCCAGCCGGGGGGCGTTGACAGATACGCAGTATTTT
TRBJ2-1,NA,many,TRBV7-6,CASSQGNEQFF,TGTGCCAGCAGCCAGGGGAATGAGCAGTTCTTC
TRBJ2-1,NA,NA,TRBV20-1,CSARPGQQYNEQFF,TGCAGTGCTAGGCCCGGGCAGCAATACAATGAGCAGTTCTTC
TRBJ2-7,TRBD1,many,TRBV9,CASSPTQGVSYEQYF,TGTGCCAGCAGCCCGACGCAGGGGGTCTCCTACGAGCAGTACTTC
TRBJ1-2,NA,many,TRBV6-5,CASRNGGAHSSGYTF,TGTGCCAGCCGGAACGGGGGGGCCCACTCATCTGGCTACACCTTC
TRBJ1-3,NA,NA,TRBV6-1,CASSAGRGAGNTIYF,TGTGCCAGCAGTGCCGGAAGGGGGGCTGGAAACACCATATATTTT
TRBJ1-5,NA,many,TRBV2,CASRKGYSNQPQHF,TGTGCCAGCAGGAAAGGATATAGCAATCAGCCCCAGCATTTT
TRBJ2-7,NA,many,TRBV7-8,CASSLVGGAYEQYF,TGTGCCAGCAGCTTAGTGGGCGGGGCCTACGAGCAGTACTTC
TRBJ2-1,NA,many,TRBV4-2,CASSHDGISNEQFF,TGTGCCAGCAGCCATGACGGGATCTCCAATGAGCAGTTCTTC
TRBJ2-7,NA,many,TRBV18,CASSPRDAPYEQYF,TGTGCCAGCTCACCAAGGGACGCTCCCTACGAGCAGTACTTC
TRBJ2-3,TRBD2,few,TRBV14,CASSRLAGVVDTQYF,TGTGCCAGCAGCCGACTAGCGGGAGTGGTAGATACGCAGTATTTT
TRBJ1-5,NA,many,TRBV12-3/TRBV12-4,CASSLQATDTQPQHF,TGTGCCAGCAGTCTGCAAGCGACGGATACTCAGCCCCAGCATTTT
TRBJ1-1,NA,many,TRBV4-1,CASRGLLKGTEAFF,TGCGCCAGCAGAGGGCTCCTAAAGGGCACTGAAGCTTTCTTT
TRBJ2-1,TRBD2,few,TRBV14,CASSQLIRSGRPNEQFF,TGTGCCAGCAGCCAATTAATACGGAGCGGGAGGCCCAATGAGCAGTTCTTC
TRBJ2-2,TRBD1,many,TRBV29-1,CSAGGQPGELFF,TGCAGCGCAGGGGGACAGCCCGGGGAGCTGTTTTTT
TRBJ2-1,TRBD1,few,TRBV6-2/TRBV6-3,CASSWTGIFYNEQFF,TGTGCCAGCAGTTGGACAGGGATCTTCTACAATGAGCAGTTCTTC
TRBJ1-4,NA,many,TRBV7-8,CASSFYRVGEDEKLFF,TGTGCCAGCAGCTTCTACAGGGTCGGGGAGGATGAAAAACTGTTTTTT
TRBJ2-1,NA,many,TRBV7-8,CASSFGRRGNEQFF,TGTGCCAGCAGCTTTGGGCGTAGGGGCAATGAGCAGTTCTTC
TRBJ2-1,NA,few,TRBV6-5,CASSYADHLGGEQFF,TGTGCCAGCAGTTACGCTGACCATCTTGGCGGTGAGCAGTTCTTC
TRBJ1-5,TRBD1,many,TRBV10-3,CAISPDRGGYSNQPQHF,TGTGCCATCAGTCCGGACAGGGGAGGGTATAGCAATCAGCCCCAGCATTTT
TRBJ2-3,TRBD1,many,TRBV7-3,CASSQTGFTDTQYF,TGTGCCAGCAGCCAGACAGGGTTCACAGATACGCAGTATTTT
TRBJ1-1,NA,many,TRBV5-1,CASSLGLSNTEAFF,TGCGCCAGCAGCTTGGGACTGTCGAACACTGAAGCTTTCTTT
TRBJ2-3,NA,many,TRBV12-3/TRBV12-4,CATIFKRSTTDTQYF,TGTGCCACGATCTTTAAACGGAGCACCACAGATACGCAGTATTTT
TRBJ1-5,NA,many,TRBV12-3/TRBV12-4,CASSLWGGTVSNQPQHF,TGTGCCAGCAGTTTATGGGGGGGGACGGTCAGCAATCAGCCCCAGCATTTT
TRBJ1-2,NA,many,TRBV7-3,CASSLSAVYGYTF,TGTGCCAGCAGCTTATCGGCGGTCTATGGCTACACCTTC
TRBJ2-7,TRBD2,many,TRBV7-8,CASRASETGGYEQYF,TGTGCCAGCAGAGCCTCCGAAACGGGGGGCTACGAGCAGTACTTC
TRBJ1-1,NA,many,TRBV12-3/TRBV12-4,CASSLGAANTEAFF,TGTGCCAGCAGCCTTGGGGCAGCGAACACTGAAGCTTTCTTT
TRBJ1-3,NA,many,TRBV29-1,CSVEDPSSGNTIYF,TGCAGCGTTGAAGATCCCAGCTCTGGAAACACCATATATTTT
TRBJ2-5,NA,many,TRBV7-2,CASSFGDGGETQYF,TGTGCCAGCAGCTTTGGGGATGGGGGAGAGACCCAGTACTTC
TRBJ2-5,NA,many,TRBV2,CASKSVQLTQYF,TGTGCCAGCAAGTCGGTCCAGTTGACCCAGTACTTC
TRBJ1-2,TRBD1,many,TRBV6-5,CASSGQGRGYGYTF,TGTGCCAGCAGCGGACAGGGGAGGGGCTATGGCTACACCTTC